This T cell receptor (beta chain) was recovered during a study of CD8 T cells in Susac syndrome. Study observations and caveats: The relatively small number of individuals in the TCR sequencing and HLA analysis was acknowledged by the study.

Sequencing of TCR beta covered CD8+ and CD4+ T cells obtained from blood. Both CD4+ and CD8+ T cells were negatively isolated, and TEMRA cells underwent FACS enrichment. CDR3 length: 14 amino acids. The germline gives CDR1 SNHLY, CDR2 FYNNEI. Trimming removed 4 bases at V and 1 base at J, with 7 bases between. With random hexamers, reverse transcription was performed on about 0.5 to 1 ug of RNA. Multiplex immunoSEQ PCR targeted 54 Vbeta and 13 Jbeta TCR beta segments. MiXCR, run by TCRdb on the immunoSEQ multiplex PCR reads, gives a single entry per CDR3 protein. The table lists 200,000 to 300,000 distinct CDR3 sequences, 93% of them singletons. With regard to this clonotype: The antigen is undetermined.

This rearrangement joins TRBV2 to TRBJ2-2; D unclear. The sample consisted of CD4+ T cells from PBMCs. This TCR derives from a human donor with multiple sclerosis. The CDR3 loop is CASSVLLNTGELFF. The CDR3 DNA follows: TGTGCCAGCAGTGTTCTTCTGAACACCGGGGAGCTGTTTTTT.